This T cell receptor beta chain was profiled in a study of T cells after yellow fever vaccination. The overall study: It was SMART-Seq v4 Ultra Low Input that prepared the fractions with low cell numbers.

The 5'RACE template-switching step produced TCR cDNA and added a universal primer site and UMIs. TCRdb re-analysed the 5' RACE reads in MiXCR, keeping a single row per CDR3 protein. The data hold approximately 150,000 distinct CDR3 sequences, with approximately 10% observed a single time. In regard to this clonotype: Antigen specificity is unknown.

The V and J ends lost 6 bases and 2 bases respectively, with 14 bases between them. The CDR3 is 14 residues long. Germline CDR1 reads MNHEY; CDR2 reads SMNVEV (reference sequence). Study conclusions and caveats: The booster saw the reappearance of most primary-vaccination clones (approximately 97% CD4, around 88% CD8). Shared CD4/CD8 clonotypes were a small share, likely from convergent recombination.

The clonotype comes from a man aged 18 to 29 who received the YFV17D yellow fever vaccine. This material consisted of CD8+ T cells sorted from PBMCs, taken 45 days after the yellow fever booster vaccination. The rearrangement uses TRBV27 and TRBJ2-7; tentative D call: TRBD2 (7 bases). Written as DNA, the CDR3 is TGTGCCAGCAGGTTGGGGGGGGCCACCTACGAGCAGTACTTC. Translating gives CASRLGGATYEQYF.